Listed here are 26 T cell receptor beta chains from one sample, sequenced in a study of T cells after yellow fever vaccination. TCRdb reprocessed the 5' RACE reads with MiXCR, giving one entry per CDR3 protein. The sample has over 250,000 distinct CDR3 sequences, roughly 4.3% seen once. The specimen was PBMCs, collected 5 days after the yellow fever booster vaccination. These receptors were taken from a man younger than 30 who received the YFV17D yellow fever vaccine.

This clonotype has at least ten counts. The chain has TRBV20-1 and TRBJ2-1; 13 bases match TRBD2. Germline assignment: CDR1 DFQATT and CDR2 SNEGSKA (reference sequence). With 0 bases clipped from V and 11 bases from J, the junction kept 4 bases outside the gene matches. The length of the CDR3 is 14 residues. This chain's CDR3 is CSARDPGLAGQQFF. The CDR3 region has the DNA TGCAGTGCTAGAGATCCGGGACTAGCGGGGCAGCAGTTCTTC.

CDR3 sequence (DNA): TGCGCCAGCAGGGGGTCCGGACAGGGTCCTTTCGGTGGCTACGAGCAGTACTTC. Protein product: CASRGSGQGPFGGYEQYF. The V gene is TRBV5-1, the J gene TRBJ2-7; 8 positions match TRBD1. Germline CDR1 is SGHRS and CDR2 is YFSETQ. Germline trimming cut 5 bases from V and 3 bases from J; bases unmatched to any gene: 19. CDR3 length equals 18 residues.

This chain connects TRBV18 to TRBJ1-1; 7 positions match TRBD1. The germline V gene encodes CDR1 KGHSH and CDR2 LQKENI. The V and J ends lost 3 bases and 7 bases, in that order; junction bases with no gene match: 11. The CDR3 consists of 15 residues. The CDR3 reads CASSPLQGQAGEAFF. In DNA form, the CDR3 reads TGTGCCAGCTCACCTTTGCAAGGACAGGCCGGTGAAGCTTTCTTT.

In its sample, this clonotype was seen many times. The genes are TRBV6-2 or TRBV6-3 and TRBJ2-4, with 8 bases lining up with TRBD2. Germline V lookup: CDR1 MNHEY, CDR2 SVGEGT. The J segment lost 8 bases and the V segment lost 7 bases, leaving 7 bases of the junction unmatched. The CDR3 loop spans 13 amino acids. The CDR3 loop is CASTSGLGDIQYF. CDR3 nucleotides: TGTGCCAGCACCTCGGGACTAGGGGACATTCAGTACTTC.

This clonotype was counted at least ten times. The V gene is TRBV29-1, the J gene TRBJ1-2, with a tentative D call TRBD1 (5 bases). CDR3 length: 14 amino acids. Germline V lookup: CDR1 SQVTM, CDR2 ANQGSEA. V lost 4 bases to trimming and J lost 4 bases, with 16 bases between them. The CDR3 spells CSVGETWGGYGYTF. In DNA, the CDR3 is TGCAGCGTTGGAGAAACGTGGGGGGGCTATGGCTACACCTTC.

This clonotype was seen a few times. The gene calls are TRBV7-6 and TRBJ2-7; 9 nucleotides line up with TRBD1. After removal of 6 bases from V and 2 bases from J, the junction contained 8 bases not matched to a gene. This CDR3 is built from 15 residues. Germline loops: CDR1 SGHVS, CDR2 FNYEAQ. The CDR3 protein is CASSLQGTGPYEQYF. The CDR3 DNA sequence: TGTGCCAGCAGTCTCCAAGGGACAGGGCCCTACGAGCAGTACTTC.

At least ten counts were recorded for this clonotype. The chain has TRBV7-9 and TRBJ2-2, with D uncertain. Trimming took 6 bases from V and 3 from J, leaving 17 bases between them. This CDR3 has 16 amino acids. Per germline, CDR1 SEHNR and CDR2 FQNEAQ (reference sequence). CDR3: CASRKNRDGDTGELFF. CDR3 bases: TGTGCCAGCAGGAAAAACCGAGACGGCGACACCGGGGAGCTGTTTTTT.

In its sample, this clonotype was seen a few times. The rearrangement uses TRBV20-1 and TRBJ2-7, with TRBD2 identical over 8 bases. V lost 6 bases, J lost 4 bases, and 11 bases stayed unmatched. This CDR3 is built from 14 residues. Looked up from germline, CDR1 is DFQATT and CDR2 is SNEGSKA (reference sequence). The CDR3 spells CSARRGLVSYEQYF. In nucleotides, the CDR3 is TGCAGTGCCAGAAGGGGACTAGTCTCATACGAGCAGTACTTC.

In this sample, this clonotype turned up many times. V usage is TRBV27 and J usage is TRBJ2-7; the D is unclear. V was clipped by 6 bases and J by 0 bases, with 12 bases between them. The CDR3 consists of 14 residues. Germline V gene lookup returns CDR1 MNHEY and CDR2 SMNVEV (reference sequence). The DNA of the CDR3 is TGTGCCAGCAGGATCAGCGTCAGCTCCTACGAGCAGTACGTC. Protein sequence: CASRISVSSYEQYV.

This clonotype showed up many times. The rearrangement links TRBV10-2 to TRBJ2-2; D tentatively reads TRBD1 or TRBD2 (5 bases each). Trimming removed 6 bases from V and 9 bases from J, with 20 bases in between. The CDR3 covers 15 residues. Looked up from germline, CDR1 is WSHSY and CDR2 is SAAADI. CDR3 in amino acids: CASRGPGVLSRELFF. In DNA, the CDR3 is TGCGCCAGCAGGGGGCCCGGGGTTTTGTCCAGGGAGCTGTTTTTT.

J is TRBJ2-3 and V is TRBV7-6; maybe TRBD2 (6 bases). Trimming left V 1 base short and J 3 bases short, with 17 bases between. The CDR3 is 17 amino acids. The V gene's germline CDR1 is SGHVS and CDR2 FNYEAQ. This CDR3 is CASSLDPNGGVTDTQYF. CDR3 coding DNA: TGTGCCAGCAGCTTAGACCCCAACGGGGGTGTAACAGATACGCAGTATTTT. The whole variable domain, filled in from reference TRBV7-6 and TRBJ2-3, reads GAGVSQSPRYKVTKRGQDVALRCDPISGHVSLYWYRQALGQGPEFLTYFNYEAQQDKSGLPNDRFSAERPEGSISTLTIQRTEQRDSAMYRCASSLDPNGGVTDTQYFGPGTRLTVL.

This clonotype was seen more than once but under ten times. The chain carries TRBV6-6 and TRBJ1-5, with D unresolved. The CDR3 is 14 amino acids. Between the trimmed V and J ends, which lost 2 bases and 6 bases, there was a span of 11 bases. Germline loops: CDR1 MNHNY, CDR2 SVGAGI (reference sequence). DNA of the CDR3: TGTGCCAGCAGTTACATAGAGAGAAGTCAGCCCCAGCATTTT. It codes for CASSYIERSQPQHF.

This clonotype has a count of ten or more. The chain links TRBV6-2 or TRBV6-3 to TRBJ1-6, with D possibly being TRBD1 (5 bases). CDR1 is MNHEY, CDR2 SVGEGT, per germline. Between the trimmed V and J ends, which lost 2 bases and 9 bases, there was a span of 11 bases. This CDR3 is built from 14 residues. The CDR3 DNA sequence: TGTGCCAGCAGTTACAGACAGAACCCTTCACCCCTCCACTTT. This codes for CASSYRQNPSPLHF.

This clonotype was detected a few times. This sequence joins TRBV12-3 or TRBV12-4 and TRBJ1-5; 10 bases are a match to TRBD1. The length of the CDR3 is 14 residues. The V and J ends lost 6 bases and 7 bases, in that order; junction bases with no gene match: 6. CDR3 DNA: TGTGCCAGCAGACCGACAGGGGGCTTGCAGCCCCAGCATTTT. Translated: CASRPTGGLQPQHF.

This sequence joins TRBV12-3 or TRBV12-4 and TRBJ1-5, with D perhaps TRBD1 (5 bases). V was trimmed by 3 bases and J by 5 bases, leaving 11 bases between them. The CDR3 has 14 amino acids. This CDR3 reads CASSFGEGYQPQHF. DNA for the CDR3: TGTGCCAGCAGTTTCGGGGAGGGGTATCAGCCCCAGCATTTT.

The V call is TRBV30, the J call TRBJ2-1, with no clear D. This CDR3 is 12 amino acids long. Trimming pared 1 base from V and 9 bases from J, leaving 10 bases between. Germline V lookup: CDR1 GTSNPN, CDR2 SVGIG (reference sequence). DNA of the CDR3: TGTGCCTGGAGTGCCCATTATTCTGAGCAGTTCTTC. Its protein is CAWSAHYSEQFF.

The rearrangement joins TRBV6-2 or TRBV6-3 to TRBJ2-5; no firm D call. The germline V gene encodes CDR1 MNHEY and CDR2 SVGEGT. The CDR3 sequence is 19 residues long. V was shortened by 0 bases and J by 5 bases, with 25 bases between the two germline ends. DNA for the CDR3: TGTGCCAGCAGTTACTCGATAACGCGCGGATACCGGTCCCACGAGACCCAGTACTTC. It specifies CASSYSITRGYRSHETQYF.

This clonotype was counted ten times or more. The chain couples TRBV6-2 or TRBV6-3 to TRBJ2-7; weak D call: TRBD1 (6 bases). V lost 6 bases to trimming and J lost 3 bases, with 9 bases between them. The CDR3 runs to 12 residues. Looked up from germline, CDR1 is MNHEY and CDR2 is SVGEGT. CDR3 nucleotide sequence: TGTGCCAGCAGCAAAGGGGGCTACGAGCAGTACGTC. Translating it yields CASSKGGYEQYV.

The V call is TRBV11-3, the J call TRBJ2-1, with 10 nucleotides matching TRBD2. The germline V gene has CDR1 SGHNT and CDR2 YENEEA. The CDR3 has 15 amino acids. The J segment lost 7 bases and the V segment lost 2 bases, leaving 5 bases of the junction unmatched. CDR3: CASSLQLAGYNEQFF. The CDR3 DNA sequence: TGTGCCAGCAGCTTACAACTAGCGGGGTATAATGAGCAGTTCTTC.

In its sample, this clonotype was seen many times. This chain uses TRBV10-3 with TRBJ1-2; tentative D call: TRBD1 (6 bases). Trimming pared 8 bases from V and 2 bases from J, leaving 12 bases between. The CDR3 loop spans 13 amino acids. The V gene's germline CDR1 is ENHRY and CDR2 SYGVKD. Written as DNA, the CDR3 is TGTGCCATCTCTTTGGGGGCCAACTATGGCTACACCTTC. Translating gives CAISLGANYGYTF.

This chain's CDR3 is CASRVAVENTEAFF. As DNA, the CDR3 is TGTGCCAGCAGAGTCGCCGTAGAGAACACTGAAGCTTTCTTT. The genes are TRBV28 and TRBJ1-1; D gene uncertain. Trimming took off 6 bases at V and 1 base at J, with 12 bases between the two ends. The CDR3 contains 14 residues. Germline values: CDR1 MDHEN, CDR2 SYDVKM.

This clonotype came up a few times. The rearrangement uses TRBV12-3 or TRBV12-4 and TRBJ1-6; D unresolved. The germline V and J ends were trimmed by 6 bases and 8 bases, with 11 bases remaining between them. The CDR3 runs to 13 residues. CDR3 in DNA: TGTGCCAGCAGGATAAGGGAACATTCACCCCTCCACTTT. Protein: CASRIREHSPLHF.

This clonotype was seen repeatedly, ten times or more. This sequence joins TRBV29-1 and TRBJ2-7, with D perhaps TRBD1 (5 bases). This CDR3 contains 12 residues. Germline V CDR1 and CDR2: SQVTM, ANQGSEA. Trimming took off 4 bases at V and 7 bases at J, with 14 bases between the two ends. The CDR3 reads CSVVAGNGEQYV. The CDR3 DNA reads TGCAGCGTTGTGGCAGGGAATGGAGAGCAGTACGTC.

Many counts were recorded for this clonotype. V is TRBV5-1 and J is TRBJ2-3; tentatively, D is TRBD1 or TRBD2 (6 bases each). The CDR3 length is 15 residues. The V gene's germline CDR1 is SGHRS and CDR2 YFSETQ. Between the trimmed V and J ends, which lost 4 bases and 9 bases, there was a span of 21 bases. The CDR3 DNA follows: TGCGCCAGCAGCCACCCCGGTCAGGGGCGGGACACGCAGTATTTT. Its translation is CASSHPGQGRDTQYF. The whole variable domain, filled in from reference TRBV5-1 and TRBJ2-3, reads KAGVTQTPRYLIKTRGQQVTLSCSPISGHRSVSWYQQTPGQGLQFLFEYFSETQRNKGNFPGRFSGRQFSNSRSEMNVSTLELGDSALYLCASSHPGQGRDTQYFGPGTRLTVL.

The rearrangement uses TRBV7-2 and TRBJ2-3, with 9 bases identical to TRBD2. Germline V gene sequence: CDR1 SGHTA, CDR2 FQGNSA. The V and J ends lost 2 bases and 2 bases, in that order; junction bases with no gene match: 8. The CDR3 runs 17 residues. For the CDR3, the DNA is TGTGCCAGCAGCTTACAGAGCGGGGGGTATACCACAGATACGCAGTATTTT. Its protein product is CASSLQSGGYTTDTQYF.

This clonotype was seen only a few times. V and J are TRBV10-3 and TRBJ2-5; 9 bases align to TRBD1. Germline CDR1 reads ENHRY; CDR2 reads SYGVKD. The CDR3 length is 16 residues. V shed 2 bases and J 1 base; nucleotides not matched to a gene: 5. The CDR3 spells CAISETTGGIQETQYF. CDR3 nucleotides: TGTGCCATCAGTGAGACCACAGGGGGCATCCAAGAGACCCAGTACTTC.